This T cell receptor beta chain was recorded in a study of T-cell memory formation after mild COVID-19. TCRalpha and TCRbeta libraries used 5'RACE with constant-segment primers and UMIs. TCRdb re-called the 5' RACE reads with MiXCR, one entry per CDR3 protein. The data contain roughly 170,000 distinct CDR3 sequences, over 20% of them singletons. Comments on this clonotype: Its antigen is still unknown.

Findings and limits, study-wide: Clones that contracted from day 15 to 85 had balanced CD4/CD8; later expanders were CD4+ biased. Some clones that responded were present in memory (sampled pre-infection), which suggests cross-reactive memory joined.

The sequenced sample consisted of PBMCs or a T cell subset sorted from them (not recorded which). This receptor was identified in an adult woman who had mild COVID-19 (a few samples of this study predate the infection). Cell type and time point are not known.

The CDR3 DNA sequence: TGCGCCAGCAGCTTGATGAGCGGCTACAATGAGCAGTTCTTC. Translation gives CASSLMSGYNEQFF. The chain is built from TRBV5-1 and TRBJ2-1; D may be TRBD2 (5 bases). The CDR3 is 14 residues long. Trimming left V 1 base short and J 3 bases short, with 8 bases between. Germline values: CDR1 SGHRS, CDR2 YFSETQ.